The 21 T cell receptor beta chains reported below all come from one sample, sequenced in a study of Tregs in tolerant kidney transplant recipients. TCRdb keeps only in-frame clones here, not all; method: immunoSEQ multiplex PCR. This sample has about 87,000 clones, with under 95% found just once. This specimen was CD4+ T cells from blood, taken before the transplant. The receptor set was obtained from a human donor who received a combined kidney and bone marrow transplant.

The chain uses TRBV28 and TRBJ1-2; possibly TRBD1 for D (5 bases). CDR1 and CDR2 from the germline V gene are MDHEN and SYDVKM. Trimming took off 3 bases at V and 7 bases at J, with 9 bases between the two ends. This CDR3 is 12 amino acids long. The CDR3 reads CASSLPGFGYTF. DNA of the CDR3: TGTGCCAGCAGTTTGCCAGGGTTTGGCTACACCTTC.

V and J are TRBV28 and TRBJ2-7, with D possibly being TRBD2 (5 bases). The CDR3 is made up of 15 amino acids. The germline V and J ends were trimmed by 7 bases and 7 bases, with 23 bases remaining between them. Germline values: CDR1 MDHEN, CDR2 SYDVKM. The CDR3 protein is CASTPGEQILGEQYF. The CDR3 DNA reads TGTGCCAGCACCCCCGGGGAACAGATCCTGGGTGAGCAGTACTTC.

The chain links TRBV6-5 to TRBJ1-1, with D perhaps TRBD1 (6 bases). CDR3 length: 14 amino acids. V lost 0 bases, J lost 7 bases, and 12 bases lay in between. Germline lookup yields CDR1 MNHEY and CDR2 SVGAGI. The CDR3 sequence is CASSYSGQNYEAFF. The CDR3 bases are TGTGCCAGCAGTTACTCCGGACAGAATTATGAAGCTTTCTTT.

The rearrangement joins TRBV5-5 to TRBJ2-2; TRBD1 is a possible D gene (6 bases). Germline-derived CDR1 and CDR2 are SGHKS and YYEKEE (reference sequence). The length of the CDR3 is 14 residues. Between the trimmed V and J ends, which lost 7 bases and 2 bases, there was a span of 12 bases. The CDR3 spells CASGAGTNTGELFF. The CDR3 region has the DNA TGTGCCAGCGGAGCCGGGACAAACACCGGGGAGCTGTTTTTT.

This chain connects TRBV18 to TRBJ2-7; TRBD1 matches 9 bases. Losses at the gene ends were 0 bases for V and 6 bases for J; bases not matched to a gene: 3. Germline values: CDR1 KGHSH, CDR2 LQKENI. The CDR3 has 14 residues. CDR3 bases: TGTGCCAGCTCACCACCGGTGACAGGGGGCGAGCAGTACTTC. This gives the protein CASSPPVTGGEQYF.

The rearrangement links TRBV6-6 to TRBJ1-1, with D unclear. CDR3 size: 13 residues. The V gene lost 8 bases and the J gene lost 1 base, with 11 bases spanning the gap. In germline, CDR1 is MNHNY, CDR2 SVGAGI (reference sequence). CDR3 loop: CASAGDPNTEAFF. The CDR3 DNA reads as TGTGCCAGCGCCGGAGACCCGAACACTGAAGCTTTCTTT.

The chain has TRBV6-6 and TRBJ1-1; D unclear. The CDR3 consists of 12 residues. Trimming removed 7 bases from V and 7 bases from J, with 13 bases in between. Germline CDR1 MNHNY, CDR2 SVGAGI (reference sequence). The CDR3 DNA is TGTGCCAGCAACGGGGATTTGGGTGAAGCTTTCTTT. Encoded protein: CASNGDLGEAFF.

This clone was detected only a few times. The chain couples TRBV7-2 to TRBJ1-1; TRBD1 matches 7 bases. CDR1 and CDR2 from the germline V gene are SGHTA and FQGNSA. The CDR3 extends over 12 amino acids. After removal of 5 bases from V and 10 bases from J, the junction contained 7 bases not matched to a gene. The CDR3 is CASSPWAGGAFF. The CDR3 coding sequence is TGTGCCAGCAGCCCCTGGGCAGGGGGAGCTTTCTTT.

The chain has TRBV5-1 and TRBJ2-1; possible D gene TRBD1, 5 bases. CDR3 length: 15 amino acids. Between the trimmed V and J ends, which lost 2 bases and 0 bases, there was a span of 9 bases. Germline values: CDR1 SGHRS, CDR2 YFSETQ. The CDR3 here is CASSFERGSYNEQFF. CDR3 in DNA: TGCGCCAGCAGCTTCGAAAGGGGCTCCTACAATGAGCAGTTCTTC.

The V gene is TRBV29-1, the J gene TRBJ1-3; D gene unclear. The CDR3 covers 13 residues. V lost 7 bases and J 0 bases, leaving 10 bases between the germline ends. Germline CDR1 reads SQVTM; CDR2 reads ANQGSEA. The CDR3 DNA follows: TGCAGCGCCCAGCGGTTCTCTGGAAACACCATATATTTT. It yields the protein CSAQRFSGNTIYF.

V and J are TRBV29-1 and TRBJ2-1, with TRBD2 matching 14 bases. The V segment lost 7 bases and the J segment 0 bases; nucleotides outside the gene matches: 8. The CDR3 extends over 17 amino acids. Germline loops: CDR1 SQVTM, CDR2 ANQGSEA. CDR3 sequence: CSGSGLAGVFSYNEQFF. The CDR3 bases are TGCAGCGGATCGGGACTAGCGGGGGTCTTCTCCTACAATGAGCAGTTCTTC.

The V and J genes are TRBV11-2 and TRBJ2-1; 7 bases are shared with TRBD1. V gave up 5 bases and J gave up 5 bases; unmatched junction bases: 9. CDR1 is SGHAT, CDR2 FQNNGV, per germline. CDR3 size: 15 residues. CDR3 sequence reads: CASSKTGLWNNEQFF. CDR3 nucleotide sequence: TGTGCCAGCAGCAAGACAGGGTTATGGAACAATGAGCAGTTCTTC.

The CDR3: CASGRRDTDTQYF. As DNA, the CDR3 is TGTGCCAGCGGGAGGAGGGACACAGATACGCAGTATTTT. J is TRBJ2-3 and V is TRBV21-1; TRBD2 is the table's D call, not checked against the DNA. TRBV21-1 is a recognized pseudogene. CDR3 length: 13 residues.

This rearrangement joins TRBV5-4 to TRBJ1-3; 9 nucleotides match TRBD1. This CDR3 comprises 16 residues. V was pared by 0 bases and J by 2 bases, with 3 bases of the junction left unmatched. CDR1 and CDR2 from the germline V gene are SGHNT and YYREEE (reference sequence). Here the CDR3 DNA reads TGTGCCAGCAGCTTGGGGGACAGGGTAGCTGGAAACACCATATATTTT. As protein: CASSLGDRVAGNTIYF.

Here the CDR3 reads CASSLDRNTEAFF. The CDR3 DNA is TGTGCCAGCAGCCTCGACAGAAATACTGAAGCTTTCTTT. This chain connects TRBV7-9 to TRBJ1-1; D may be TRBD1 (5 bases). The CDR3 sequence is 13 residues long. Trimming pared 5 bases from V and 5 bases from J, leaving 12 bases between. Germline V gene lookup returns CDR1 SEHNR and CDR2 FQNEAQ (reference sequence).

The genes are TRBV2 and TRBJ2-1; D unresolved. Germline values: CDR1 SNHLY, CDR2 FYNNEI. There are 13 residues in the CDR3. V lost 1 base, J lost 7 bases, and 8 bases lay in between. CDR3 in DNA: TGTGCCAGCAGTGAAGAAAGCCGGAATGAGCAGTTCTTC. As protein: CASSEESRNEQFF.

J is TRBJ1-5 and V is TRBV28; D ambiguous. CDR1 is MDHEN, CDR2 SYDVKM, per germline. CDR3 length: 13 amino acids. The ends were cut back, 8 bases at V and 1 base at J, with 9 bases in the middle. For the CDR3, the DNA is TGTGCCAGCCACATCCAGAGCAATCAGCCCCAGCATTTT. It specifies CASHIQSNQPQHF.

The rearrangement joins TRBV7-2 to TRBJ2-4; 8 bases match TRBD1. The V gene end was trimmed by 2 bases and the J gene end by 2 bases; junction bases not matched to a gene: 5. CDR1 and CDR2 (germline): SGHTA, FQGNSA. The CDR3 is 16 amino acids. CDR3 loop: CASSLQGALTKNIQYF. The CDR3 DNA is TGTGCCAGCAGCTTACAGGGGGCCTTGACCAAAAACATTCAGTACTTC.

This sequence joins TRBV10-3 and TRBJ2-2; 9 bases are a match to TRBD1. J was trimmed by 3 bases and V by 6 bases; bases with no gene match: 5. CDR3 length equals 15 residues. The V gene's germline CDR1 is ENHRY and CDR2 SYGVKD. The CDR3 loop is CAISPGQGDTGELFF. The CDR3 DNA sequence: TGTGCCATCAGCCCGGGACAGGGAGACACCGGGGAGCTGTTTTTT.

The rearrangement uses TRBV19 and TRBJ1-5, with D tentatively TRBD1 (6 bases). The germline gives CDR1 LNHDA, CDR2 SQIVND (reference sequence). This CDR3 is built from 15 residues. V dropped 3 bases and J dropped 0 bases, with 9 bases sitting between them. The CDR3 nucleotides read TGTGCCAGTAGTATCACAGGGCCTAGCAATCAGCCCCAGCATTTT. The encoded protein is CASSITGPSNQPQHF.

This clone has just a few counts. V and J are TRBV5-4 and TRBJ1-4; possibly TRBD1 for D (5 bases). Trimming removed 4 bases at V and 5 bases at J, with 15 bases between. The CDR3 runs 15 residues. The V gene's germline CDR1 is SGHNT and CDR2 YYREEE (reference sequence). The CDR3 nucleotides are TGTGCCAGCAGCCGCACGGGACTGATGAATGAAAAACTGTTTTTT. Translated, it gives CASSRTGLMNEKLFF. The entire variable domain, with the rest obtained from reference TRBV5-4 and TRBJ1-4, is as follows: ETGVTQSPTHLIKTRGQQVTLRCSSQSGHNTVSWYQQALGQGPQFIFQYYREEENGRGNFPPRFSGLQFPNYSSELNVNALELDDSALYLCASSRTGLMNEKLFFGSGTQLSVL.